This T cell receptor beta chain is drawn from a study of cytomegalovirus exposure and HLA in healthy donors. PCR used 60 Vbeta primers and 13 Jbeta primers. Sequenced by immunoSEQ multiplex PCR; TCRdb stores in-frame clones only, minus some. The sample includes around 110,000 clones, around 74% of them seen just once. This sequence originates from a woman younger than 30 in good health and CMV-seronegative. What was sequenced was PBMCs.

In DNA form, the CDR3 reads TGTGCCAGCAATCTTCATGAGACAGGCGGCATCAAAGAGACCCAGTACTTC. As protein: CASNLHETGGIKETQYF. The V call is TRBV2, the J call TRBJ2-5; tentative D call: TRBD1 (6 bases). Germline V gives CDR1 SNHLY, CDR2 FYNNEI. Between the trimmed V and J ends, which lost 7 bases and 3 bases, there was a span of 24 bases. The CDR3 runs to 17 residues.